This T cell receptor (beta chain) was captured by sequencing in a study of T cell responses to AZD1222 COVID-19 vaccine. Notes on the study in general: Clonal diversity may have been underestimated, and the donors were mostly white British, with more females than males. Two AZD1222 administrations were followed by greater Spike-specific TCR breadth and depth. Repertoires were obtained only post-peak T cell response.

A remark on this clone: Antigen specificity is unknown.

Repertoires were generated with immunoSEQ multiplex PCR, while TCRdb's copy carries only in-frame clones and drops some. The table has about 84,000 clones, 70% to 90% seen once; the top ten hold about 12%. The CDR3 has 13 amino acids. Between the trimmed V and J ends, which lost 0 bases and 6 bases, there was a span of 9 bases. CDR1 is LGHDT, CDR2 YNNKEL, per germline (reference sequence). The genes are TRBV3-1 (or the pseudogene TRBV3-2) and TRBJ2-7; tentative D call: TRBD1 (5 bases). This TCR was recovered from an adult who received the AZD1222 COVID-19 vaccine. Sample: peripheral blood, taken 28 days after the second AZD1222 dose. The CDR3 spells CASSQDRVSEQYF. The CDR3 nucleotides are TGTGCCAGCAGCCAAGACAGGGTTTCCGAGCAGTACTTC.